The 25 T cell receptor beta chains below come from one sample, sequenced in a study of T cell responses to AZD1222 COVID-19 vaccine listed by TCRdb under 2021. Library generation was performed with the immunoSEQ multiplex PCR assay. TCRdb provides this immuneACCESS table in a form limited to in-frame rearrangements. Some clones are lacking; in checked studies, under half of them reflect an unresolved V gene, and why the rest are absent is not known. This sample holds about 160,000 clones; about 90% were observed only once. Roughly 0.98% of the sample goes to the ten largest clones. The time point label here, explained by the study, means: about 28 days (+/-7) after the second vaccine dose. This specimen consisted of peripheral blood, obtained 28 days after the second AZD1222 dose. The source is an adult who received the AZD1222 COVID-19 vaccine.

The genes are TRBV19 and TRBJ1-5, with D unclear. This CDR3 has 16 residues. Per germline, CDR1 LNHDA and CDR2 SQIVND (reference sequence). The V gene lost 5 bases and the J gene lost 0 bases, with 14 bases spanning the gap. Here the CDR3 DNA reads TGTGCCAGTAGTGCAGGAACTTTCCTTAGCAATCAGCCCCAGCATTTT. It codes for CASSAGTFLSNQPQHF.

CDR3 DNA sequence: TGTGCCAGCAGCTTAGCTCTTACCGGGTCACCCCTCCACTTT. Amino acid sequence: CASSLALTGSPLHF. This chain links TRBV7-9 with TRBJ1-6; no clear D. Germline V gene data show CDR1 as SEHNR and CDR2 as FQNEAQ (reference sequence). The CDR3 extends over 14 amino acids. The V gene lost 0 bases and the J gene lost 10 bases, with 10 bases spanning the gap.

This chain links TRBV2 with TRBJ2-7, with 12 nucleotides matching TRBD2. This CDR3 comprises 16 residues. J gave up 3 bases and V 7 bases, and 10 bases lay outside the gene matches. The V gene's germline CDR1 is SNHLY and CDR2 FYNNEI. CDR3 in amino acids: CASILAGGSSGYEQYF. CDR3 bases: TGTGCCAGCATACTAGCGGGGGGCTCGTCAGGCTACGAGCAGTACTTC.

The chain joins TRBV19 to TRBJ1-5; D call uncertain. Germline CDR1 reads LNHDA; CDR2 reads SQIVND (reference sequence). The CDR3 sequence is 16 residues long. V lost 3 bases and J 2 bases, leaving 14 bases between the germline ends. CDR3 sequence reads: CASSILKGGRNQPQHF. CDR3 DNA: TGTGCCAGTAGTATCCTTAAGGGAGGGCGCAATCAGCCCCAGCATTTT.

The CDR3 here is CASSLNGQGNTEAFF. CDR3 DNA: TGTGCCAGCAGCTTAAATGGGCAGGGCAACACTGAAGCTTTCTTT. The gene calls are TRBV7-6 and TRBJ1-1, with D perhaps TRBD1 (5 bases). The V end lost 2 bases, the J end lost 2 bases, and 12 bases lay between the germline ends. CDR1 is SGHVS and CDR2 is FNYEAQ in the germline V gene. The length of the CDR3 is 15 residues.

CDR3 loop: CASSLLVSTSEAFF. The CDR3 coding sequence is TGCGCCAGCAGCTTGTTGGTGTCAACCTCTGAAGCTTTCTTT. The chain employs TRBV5-1 and TRBJ1-1; D is unclear. The CDR3 is made up of 14 amino acids. Trimming took 1 base from V and 6 from J, leaving 13 bases between them. CDR1 is SGHRS and CDR2 is YFSETQ in the germline V gene.

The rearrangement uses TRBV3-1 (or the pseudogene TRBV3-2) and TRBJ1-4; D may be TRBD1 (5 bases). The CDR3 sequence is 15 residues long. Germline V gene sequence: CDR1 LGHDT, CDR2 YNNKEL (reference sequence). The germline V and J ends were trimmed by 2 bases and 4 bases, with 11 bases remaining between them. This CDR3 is CASSQRGVGNEKLFF. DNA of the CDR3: TGTGCCAGCAGCCAACGGGGCGTGGGTAATGAAAAACTGTTTTTT.

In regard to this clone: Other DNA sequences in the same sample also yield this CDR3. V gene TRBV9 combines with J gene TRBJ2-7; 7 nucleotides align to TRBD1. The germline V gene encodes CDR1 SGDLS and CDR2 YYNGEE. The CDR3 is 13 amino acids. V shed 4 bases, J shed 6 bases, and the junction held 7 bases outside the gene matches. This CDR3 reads CASSPDRVREQYF. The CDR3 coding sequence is TGTGCCAGCAGCCCCGACAGGGTCCGCGAGCAGTACTTC. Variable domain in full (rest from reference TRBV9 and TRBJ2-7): DSGVTQTPKHLITATGQRVTLRCSPRSGDLSVYWYQQSLDQGLQFLIQYYNGEERAKGNILERFSAQQFPDLHSELNLSSLELGDSALYFCASSPDRVREQYFGPGTRLTVT.

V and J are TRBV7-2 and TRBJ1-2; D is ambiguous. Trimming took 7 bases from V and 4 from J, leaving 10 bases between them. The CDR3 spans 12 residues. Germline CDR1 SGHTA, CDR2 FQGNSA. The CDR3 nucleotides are TGTGCCAGCACCTTGGTAGTCTATGGCTACACCTTC. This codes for CASTLVVYGYTF.

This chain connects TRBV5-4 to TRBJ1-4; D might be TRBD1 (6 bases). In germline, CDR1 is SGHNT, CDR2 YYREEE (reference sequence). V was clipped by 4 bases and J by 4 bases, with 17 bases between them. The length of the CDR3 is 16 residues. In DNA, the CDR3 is TGTGCCAGCAGCCCACGCGCGGGGGCTGGTAATGAAAAACTGTTTTTT. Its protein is CASSPRAGAGNEKLFF.

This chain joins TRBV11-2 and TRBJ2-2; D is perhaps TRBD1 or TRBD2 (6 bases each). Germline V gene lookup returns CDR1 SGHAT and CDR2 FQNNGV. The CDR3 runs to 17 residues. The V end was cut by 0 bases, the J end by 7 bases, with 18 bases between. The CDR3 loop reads CASSLDQGPGAYGELFF. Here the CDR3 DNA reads TGTGCCAGCAGCTTAGATCAGGGGCCGGGGGCTTACGGGGAGCTGTTTTTT.

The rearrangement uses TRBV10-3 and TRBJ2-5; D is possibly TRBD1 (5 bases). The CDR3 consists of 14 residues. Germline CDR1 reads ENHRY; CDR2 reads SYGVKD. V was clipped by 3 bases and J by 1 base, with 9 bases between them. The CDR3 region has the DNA TGTGCCATCAGTGACAGGGATTCCCAAGAGACCCAGTACTTC. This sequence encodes CAISDRDSQETQYF.

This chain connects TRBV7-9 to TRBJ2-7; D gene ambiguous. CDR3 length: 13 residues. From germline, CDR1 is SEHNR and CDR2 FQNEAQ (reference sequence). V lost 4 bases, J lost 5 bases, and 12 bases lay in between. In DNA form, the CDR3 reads TGTGCCAGCAGCTCCAGAGGTTTTGACGAGCAGTACTTC. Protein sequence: CASSSRGFDEQYF. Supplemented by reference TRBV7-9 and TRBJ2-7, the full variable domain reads DTGVSQNPRHKITKRGQNVTFRCDPISEHNRLYWYRQTLGQGPEFLTYFQNEAQLEKSRLLSDRFSAERPKGSFSTLEIQRTEQGDSAMYLCASSSRGFDEQYFGPGTRLTVT.

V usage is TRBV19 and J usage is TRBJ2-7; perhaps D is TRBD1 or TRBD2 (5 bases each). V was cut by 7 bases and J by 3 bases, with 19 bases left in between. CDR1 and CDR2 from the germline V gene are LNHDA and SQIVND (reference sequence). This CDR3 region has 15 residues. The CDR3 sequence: CASTLRWGNNYEQYF. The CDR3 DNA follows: TGTGCCAGTACGCTCCGGTGGGGGAACAACTACGAGCAGTACTTC.

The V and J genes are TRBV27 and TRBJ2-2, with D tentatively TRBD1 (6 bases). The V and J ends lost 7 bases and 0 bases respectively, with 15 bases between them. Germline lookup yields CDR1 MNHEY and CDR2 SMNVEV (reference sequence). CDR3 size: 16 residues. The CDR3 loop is CASTFRTVSNTGELFF. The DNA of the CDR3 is TGTGCCAGCACTTTCCGGACAGTCTCGAACACCGGGGAGCTGTTTTTT.

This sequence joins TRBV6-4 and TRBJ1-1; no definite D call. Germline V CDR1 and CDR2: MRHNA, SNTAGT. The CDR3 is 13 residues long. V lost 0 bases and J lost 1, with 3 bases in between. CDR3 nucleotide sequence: TGTGCCAGCAGTGACTCAGAGAACACTGAAGCTTTCTTT. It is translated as CASSDSENTEAFF.

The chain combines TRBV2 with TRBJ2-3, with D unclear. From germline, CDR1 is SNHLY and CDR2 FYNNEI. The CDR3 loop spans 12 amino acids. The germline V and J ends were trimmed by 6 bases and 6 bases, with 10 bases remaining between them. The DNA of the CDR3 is TGTGCCAGCAGCGCACAGAAGGATACGCAGTATTTT. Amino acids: CASSAQKDTQYF.

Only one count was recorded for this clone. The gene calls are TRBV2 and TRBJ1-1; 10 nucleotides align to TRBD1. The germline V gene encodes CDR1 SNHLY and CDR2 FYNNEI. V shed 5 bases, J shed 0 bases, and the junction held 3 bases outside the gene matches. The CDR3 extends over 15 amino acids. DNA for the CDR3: TGTGCCAGCAGTACCGGGACAGGGGTGAACACTGAAGCTTTCTTT. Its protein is CASSTGTGVNTEAFF.

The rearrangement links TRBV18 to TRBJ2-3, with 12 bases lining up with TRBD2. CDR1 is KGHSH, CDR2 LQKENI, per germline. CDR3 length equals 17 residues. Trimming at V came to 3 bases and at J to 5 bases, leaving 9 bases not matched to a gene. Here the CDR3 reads CASSPEGLAGQRDTQYF. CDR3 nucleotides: TGTGCCAGCTCACCTGAAGGACTAGCGGGGCAGCGAGATACGCAGTATTTT.

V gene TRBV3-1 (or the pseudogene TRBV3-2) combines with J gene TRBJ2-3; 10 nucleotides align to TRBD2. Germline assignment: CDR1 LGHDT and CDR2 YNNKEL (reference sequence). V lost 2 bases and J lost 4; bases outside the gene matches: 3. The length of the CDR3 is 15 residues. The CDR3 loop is CASSQSSGGADTQYF. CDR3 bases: TGTGCCAGCAGCCAATCTAGCGGGGGTGCAGATACGCAGTATTTT.

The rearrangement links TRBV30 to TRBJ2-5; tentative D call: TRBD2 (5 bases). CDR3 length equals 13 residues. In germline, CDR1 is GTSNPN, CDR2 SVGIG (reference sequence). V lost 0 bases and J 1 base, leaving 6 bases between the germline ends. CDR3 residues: CAWSVAVQETQYF. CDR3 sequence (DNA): TGTGCCTGGAGTGTAGCGGTCCAAGAGACCCAGTACTTC.

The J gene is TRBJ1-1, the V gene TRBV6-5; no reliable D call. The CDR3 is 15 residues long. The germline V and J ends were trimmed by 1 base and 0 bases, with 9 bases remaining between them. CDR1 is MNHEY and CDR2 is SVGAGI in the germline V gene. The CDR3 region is CASSYLRRVNTEAFF. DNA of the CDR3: TGTGCCAGCAGTTACTTGCGGAGAGTGAACACTGAAGCTTTCTTT.

CDR3 nucleotide sequence: TGTGCCAGCAGCCCCCGACAGGGTGGTCTCTCGGCAGATACGCAGTATTTT. This codes for CASSPRQGGLSADTQYF. J is TRBJ2-3 and V is TRBV11-3, with 7 nucleotides matching TRBD1. This CDR3 region has 17 residues. The J segment lost 4 bases and the V segment lost 5 bases, leaving 15 bases of the junction unmatched. CDR1 SGHNT and CDR2 YENEEA come from the germline V gene.

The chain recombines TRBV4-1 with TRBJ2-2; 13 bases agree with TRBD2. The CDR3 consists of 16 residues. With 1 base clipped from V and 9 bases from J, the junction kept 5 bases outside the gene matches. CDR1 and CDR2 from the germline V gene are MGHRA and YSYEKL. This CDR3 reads CASSQVLAGGQWELFF. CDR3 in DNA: TGCGCCAGCAGCCAAGTACTAGCGGGGGGGCAGTGGGAGCTGTTTTTT.

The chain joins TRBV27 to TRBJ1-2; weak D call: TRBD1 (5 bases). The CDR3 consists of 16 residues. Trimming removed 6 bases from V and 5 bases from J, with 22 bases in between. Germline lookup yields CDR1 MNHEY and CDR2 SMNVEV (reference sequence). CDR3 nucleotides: TGTGCCAGCAGGCCGGCTCCTATACCCCGGGGGTATGGCTACACCTTC. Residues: CASRPAPIPRGYGYTF.